This passage covers 5 T cell receptor beta chains from one sample sequenced in a study of OX40 agonist ivuxolimab in advanced cancers. The repertoire was sequenced with immunoSEQ multiplex PCR; TCRdb's copy has only in-frame clones and lacks some. Of around 84,000 clones listed, less than 95% are singletons. Sequenced here: CD4+ or CD8+ T cells sorted from blood, sampled in a trial of the OX40 agonist ivuxolimab. These receptors were taken from an adult with an advanced solid tumor such as melanoma, head and neck, liver or kidney cancer.

This clone was recorded a few times. The rearrangement joins TRBV10-1 to TRBJ2-7, with D hard to call. V lost 4 bases to trimming and J lost 6 bases, with 10 bases between them. This CDR3 has 12 residues. From germline, CDR1 is WNHNN and CDR2 SYGVQD (reference sequence). Here the CDR3 DNA reads TGCGCCAGCAGTGTGTCTGGTATCGAGCAGTACTTC. It codes for CASSVSGIEQYF.

The chain carries TRBV19 and TRBJ2-1, with TRBD2 matching over 10 bases. The V gene end was trimmed by 5 bases and the J gene end by 7 bases; junction bases not matched to a gene: 8. Germline CDR1 is LNHDA and CDR2 is SQIVND (reference sequence). The CDR3 extends over 15 amino acids. CDR3 sequence (DNA): TGTGCCAGTAGTCAAAGCGGGGGGGCTAGTAATGAGCAGTTCTTC. It codes for CASSQSGGASNEQFF.

This sequence joins TRBV9 and TRBJ2-7; D remains ambiguous. V lost 0 bases and J lost 0, with 10 bases in between. From germline, CDR1 is SGDLS and CDR2 YYNGEE. This CDR3 contains 15 residues. Here the CDR3 reads CASSVATASSYEQYF. CDR3 DNA: TGTGCCAGCAGCGTAGCCACAGCGAGCTCCTACGAGCAGTACTTC. Supplemented by reference TRBV9 and TRBJ2-7, the full variable domain reads DSGVTQTPKHLITATGQRVTLRCSPRSGDLSVYWYQQSLDQGLQFLIQYYNGEERAKGNILERFSAQQFPDLHSELNLSSLELGDSALYFCASSVATASSYEQYFGPGTRLTVT.

The genes are TRBV13 and TRBJ2-1, with 10 bases that match TRBD1. J lost 12 bases, V lost 4 bases, and 9 bases had no gene match. There are 14 residues in the CDR3. Germline-derived CDR1 and CDR2 are PRHDT and FYEKMQ (reference sequence). The CDR3 sequence: CASSSRQGAFVQFF. In nucleotides, the CDR3 is TGTGCCAGCAGCTCTAGACAGGGGGCATTTGTGCAGTTCTTC.

The genes are TRBV7-6 and TRBJ2-3; 7 bases line up with TRBD2. From germline, CDR1 is SGHVS and CDR2 FNYEAQ. With V trimmed by 5 bases and J by 0 bases, 11 bases remained unmatched. The CDR3 loop spans 17 amino acids. CDR3 sequence (DNA): TGTGCCAGCAGCCCCCCCGCTGCCGGGGGGAGCACAGATACGCAGTATTTT. Encoded protein: CASSPPAAGGSTDTQYF.